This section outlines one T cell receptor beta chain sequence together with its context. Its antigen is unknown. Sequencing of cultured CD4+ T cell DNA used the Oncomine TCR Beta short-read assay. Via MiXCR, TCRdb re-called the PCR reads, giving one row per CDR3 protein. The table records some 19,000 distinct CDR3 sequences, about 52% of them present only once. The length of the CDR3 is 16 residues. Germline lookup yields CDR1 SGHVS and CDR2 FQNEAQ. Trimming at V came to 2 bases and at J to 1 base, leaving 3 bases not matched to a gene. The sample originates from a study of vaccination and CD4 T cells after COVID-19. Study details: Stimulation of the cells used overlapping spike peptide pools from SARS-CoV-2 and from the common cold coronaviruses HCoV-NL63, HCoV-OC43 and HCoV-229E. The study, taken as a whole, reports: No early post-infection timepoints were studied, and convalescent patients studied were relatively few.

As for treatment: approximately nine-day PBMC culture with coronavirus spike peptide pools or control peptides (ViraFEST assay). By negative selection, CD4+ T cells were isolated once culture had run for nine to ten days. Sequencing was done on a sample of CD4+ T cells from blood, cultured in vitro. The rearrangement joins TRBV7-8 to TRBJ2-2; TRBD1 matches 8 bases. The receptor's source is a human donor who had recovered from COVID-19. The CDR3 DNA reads TGTGCCAGCAGCTTACTCGGGACAGGGAACACCGGGGAGCTGTTTTTT. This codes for CASSLLGTGNTGELFF.